The present TCR beta chain was sequenced within a study of T cell responses to AZD1222 COVID-19 vaccine. TCRdb's copy holds only in-frame clones and misses some; the assay was immunoSEQ multiplex PCR. Among under 200,000 clones, around nine tenths were seen once, and the ten largest hold over 4.5%. This CDR3 contains 19 residues. Per germline, CDR1 SGHRS and CDR2 YFSETQ. V dropped 5 bases and J dropped 5; count of bases not matched to a gene: 21. The rearrangement links TRBV5-1 to TRBJ2-7; 11 nucleotides line up with TRBD1. The receptor's source is an adult in good health. This specimen was peripheral blood, taken on day 0 of AZD1222 vaccination. CDR3 nucleotide sequence: TGCGCCAGCAGTACAAAATATAGACCGGGACAGGGGGAAAGGCACGAGCAGTACTTC. It is translated as CASSTKYRPGQGERHEQYF.